Shown below are 8 T cell receptor beta chains from a single sample sequenced in a study of CD8 T cells in ankylosing spondylitis. TCRdb passed the 5' RACE reads through MiXCR, listing each CDR3 protein once. This table holds about 250,000 distinct CDR3 sequences, under 8.5% found once. Material: blood, either unsorted or a sorted T cell fraction (not recorded which). All receptors come from a female donor with ankylosing spondylitis or in good health (not recorded which).

This chain connects TRBV7-9 to TRBJ2-1, with D unclear. V lost 0 bases, J lost 5 bases, and 14 bases lay in between. The V gene's germline CDR1 is SEHNR and CDR2 FQNEAQ (reference sequence). CDR3 size: 16 residues. The CDR3 bases are TGTGCCAGCAGCTTAGCAGGGTTCGGCAGCGACAATGAGCAGTTCTTC. It codes for CASSLAGFGSDNEQFF.

This clonotype has at least ten counts. J is TRBJ2-1 and V is TRBV20-1, with 7 bases aligning to TRBD2. V lost 7 bases, J lost 7 bases, and 7 bases stayed unmatched. This CDR3 contains 12 residues. Germline assignment: CDR1 DFQATT and CDR2 SNEGSKA (reference sequence). This CDR3 reads CSVLPGGNEQFF. CDR3 DNA: TGCAGTGTTCTCCCGGGGGGAAATGAGCAGTTCTTC.

This clonotype has at least ten counts. The chain employs TRBV2 and TRBJ2-2; D ambiguous. The CDR3 has 12 residues. V gave up 5 bases and J gave up 6 bases, with 7 bases separating them. Germline V gives CDR1 SNHLY, CDR2 FYNNEI. The CDR3 region is CASSPGSGELFF. The CDR3 DNA follows: TGTGCCAGCAGTCCTGGTTCCGGGGAGCTGTTTTTT.

This clonotype was detected ten times or more. This rearrangement joins TRBV7-2 to TRBJ2-1; no firm D call. V lost 7 bases and J 0 bases, leaving 13 bases between the germline ends. The CDR3 sequence is 15 residues long. Per the germline V gene, CDR1 is SGHTA and CDR2 is FQGNSA. CDR3 sequence: CASNPRGRSYNEQFF. The CDR3 DNA sequence: TGTGCCAGCAACCCACGCGGTCGCTCCTACAATGAGCAGTTCTTC.

This clonotype was seen many times. J is TRBJ2-3 and V is TRBV15; D might be TRBD1 (5 bases). Trimming shortened V by 4 bases and J by 1 base, and 6 bases separated the two germline ends. The CDR3 runs to 13 residues. CDR1 LNHNV and CDR2 YYDKDF come from the germline V gene (reference sequence). The CDR3 nucleotides read TGTGCCACCAGCAAAGGGGGCACAGATACGCAGTATTTT. It translates to CATSKGGTDTQYF.

This clonotype was seen many times. V and J are TRBV2 and TRBJ1-2; D not resolved. Germline loops: CDR1 SNHLY, CDR2 FYNNEI. V lost 5 bases and J 4 bases, leaving 11 bases between the germline ends. The CDR3 consists of 13 residues. CDR3 DNA sequence: TGTGCCAGCAGTAAAAACCCACCCTATGGCTACACCTTC. This codes for CASSKNPPYGYTF.

This clonotype was seen at least ten times. V gene TRBV12-3 or TRBV12-4 combines with J gene TRBJ2-2; D gene uncertain. V gave up 8 bases and J gave up 0 bases, with 4 bases separating them. The CDR3 totals 12 residues. The CDR3 sequence is CASAANTGELFF. CDR3 in DNA: TGTGCCAGCGCAGCGAACACCGGGGAGCTGTTTTTT.

The sample holds a few counts of this clonotype. This chain connects TRBV24-1 to TRBJ2-2; no definite D call. Trimming took 5 bases from V and 8 from J, leaving 11 bases between them. This CDR3 region has 13 residues. Germline CDR1 and CDR2: KGHDR and SFDVKD. This CDR3 is CATSVVLGGELFF. CDR3 coding DNA: TGTGCCACCAGTGTCGTACTCGGGGGGGAGCTGTTTTTT.